This T cell receptor beta chain was captured in a study of regulatory T cells in long-lasting Graves disease. The V end lost 4 bases, the J end lost 3 bases, and 14 bases lay between the germline ends. The CDR3 is made up of 15 amino acids. Germline V CDR1 and CDR2: SGHAT, FQNNGV. This clonotype was detected many times. The time point here: newly diagnosed GD, antithyroid drugs for less than 3 months. There was RNA extracted from PBMCs, and the TCR library was made from it. The authors built TCR beta libraries using iRepertoire HTBI primers and Arm-PCR of CDR3 regions. TCRdb reprocessed the multiplex PCR reads via MiXCR and lists one record per CDR3 protein. The table lists about 530,000 distinct CDR3 sequences, roughly 15% of them singletons. This sample also belongs to another study, concerning T cells in Graves' hyperthyroidism and ophthalmopathy. As that report states: The HTBI set primed first-round TCR CDR3 RT-PCR. Blood also showed most of the thyroid clonotypes that were expanded above 0.001.

The material was peripheral blood mononuclear cells (PBMCs), obtained at new diagnosis, from a patient treated with antithyroid drugs. The TCR was taken from a woman aged 40 to 65 with Graves disease. The rearrangement joins TRBV11-2 to TRBJ2-3; either TRBD1 or TRBD2 may supply D (5 bases each). The CDR3: CASSWAGTRTDTQYF. In nucleotides, the CDR3 is TGTGCCAGCAGCTGGGCCGGGACGCGAACAGATACGCAGTATTTT.